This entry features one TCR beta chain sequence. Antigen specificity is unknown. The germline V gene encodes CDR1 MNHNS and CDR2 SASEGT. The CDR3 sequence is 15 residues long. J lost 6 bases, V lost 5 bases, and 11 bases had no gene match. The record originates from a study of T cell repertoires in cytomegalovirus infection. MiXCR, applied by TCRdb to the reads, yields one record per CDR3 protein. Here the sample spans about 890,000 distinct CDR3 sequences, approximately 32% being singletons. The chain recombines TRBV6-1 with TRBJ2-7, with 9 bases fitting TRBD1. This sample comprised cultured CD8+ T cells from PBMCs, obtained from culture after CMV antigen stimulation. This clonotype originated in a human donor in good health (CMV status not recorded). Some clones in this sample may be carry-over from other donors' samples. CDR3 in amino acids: CASSSTGGAFSEQYV. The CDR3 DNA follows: TGTGCCAGCAGTTCCACAGGGGGCGCATTCTCCGAGCAGTACGTC.